This TCR beta chain is drawn from a study of blood T cell dynamics during melanoma immunotherapy. Study-level background: First-line therapy was either pembrolizumab or nivolumab with ipilimumab for metastatic melanoma.

Whole-study findings and limits: The study could not tell melanoma-specific clones from general immune activation. Among sorted CD8+ subsets, immune-effector cells had the highest clonality and cell-free DNA similarity.

Points on this clone: The target antigen is unknown.

The time point was: week 3, after first cycle of checkpoint inhibitor. Sampling occurred pretreatment (T0) and at week 3 (W3), after cycle one of checkpoint blockade. The germline V gene has CDR1 SEHNR and CDR2 FQNEAQ (reference sequence). V trimming: 4 bases; J trimming: 7 bases; junction bases outside the gene matches: 16. This CDR3 spans 18 amino acids. The repertoire was sequenced with immunoSEQ multiplex PCR; TCRdb's copy has only in-frame clones and lacks some. The sample has fewer than 20,000 clones; 85% to 95% are singletons. The source is a human donor with melanoma. Material: effector memory CD8+ T cells from blood, obtained from a patient treated with checkpoint blockade. V is TRBV7-9 and J is TRBJ2-2; 9 nucleotides match TRBD2. CDR3 loop: CASSWGRSPSGIGGELFF. The CDR3 DNA is TGTGCCAGCAGCTGGGGCCGCAGTCCTAGCGGGATTGGCGGGGAGCTGTTTTTT.